This TCR beta chain originates from a study of cytomegalovirus exposure and HLA in healthy donors. Study outcomes and limitations: Donors were assumed by presence/absence analyses to have roughly uniform sequencing depth. Associated with HLA alleles at 0.05 false discovery rate in a later analysis were about 17,000 TCR beta sequences. Likely technical artifact: a cluster of highly shared sequence variants. The study put 150 to 200 TCR beta chains on its list as cytomegalovirus-associated.

Use of 60 Vbeta and 13 Jbeta primers characterized the PCR. Repertoires were generated with immunoSEQ multiplex PCR, while TCRdb's copy carries only in-frame clones and drops some. The sample lists about 160,000 clones, 84% occurring once. Remarks on this clone: The antigen is undetermined.

The material sequenced was PBMCs. This sequence was found in a man between 18 and 29 years old in good health and CMV-seronegative.

The CDR3 sequence: CASSDSGWEADTQYF. CDR3 coding DNA: TGTGCCAGCAGCGATAGCGGATGGGAGGCAGATACGCAGTATTTT. This chain joins TRBV7-3 and TRBJ2-3; weak D call: TRBD2 (6 bases). This CDR3 contains 15 residues. From germline, CDR1 is SGHTA and CDR2 FQGTGA. The ends were cut back, 5 bases at V and 4 bases at J, with 16 bases in the middle.